One T cell receptor beta chain is described in this entry. The antigen is undetermined. Specified treatment: about 20 received Ad26.COV2.S at low or high dose, single or two shots; several received placebo; per-sample allocation not given. Samples were taken on day 63 after the first vaccine or placebo injection. Built on an Ad26 vector, the vaccine expressed Wuhan-strain SARS-CoV-2 spike. The J segment lost 5 bases and the V segment lost 3 bases, leaving 3 bases of the junction unmatched. Germline values: CDR1 SEHNR, CDR2 FQNEAQ (reference sequence). This CDR3 is 13 amino acids long. These data are taken from a study of Ad26.COV2.S vaccination and SARS-CoV-2 variants. Study-wide background: Once, or twice with 56 days between doses, Ad26.COV2.S was given intramuscularly.

Some clones are missing from TCRdb's copy, which holds only in-frame ones; the method was immunoSEQ multiplex PCR. The data show 330,000 or so clones, around 90% seen once. Study findings and constraints: Total T cell responses may have been underestimated by the TCR breadth and depth analyses.

Sequencing was performed on peripheral blood, taken in a trial of Ad26.COV2.S vaccine versus placebo. This chain connects TRBV7-9 to TRBJ1-1; 7 bases are shared with TRBD1. This receptor was obtained from a person aged 18 to 65 who received the Ad26.COV2.S COVID-19 vaccine or a placebo. CDR3 DNA sequence: TGTGCCAGCAGCTTCGGGACAGCTACTGAAGCTTTCTTT. Translating gives CASSFGTATEAFF.